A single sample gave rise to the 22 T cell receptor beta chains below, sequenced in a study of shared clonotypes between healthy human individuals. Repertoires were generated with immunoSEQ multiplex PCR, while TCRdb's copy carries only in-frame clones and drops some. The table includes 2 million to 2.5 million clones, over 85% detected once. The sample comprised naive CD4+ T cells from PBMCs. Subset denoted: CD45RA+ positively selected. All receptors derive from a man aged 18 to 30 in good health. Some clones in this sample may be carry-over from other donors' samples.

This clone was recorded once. CDR3 in amino acids: CASSFGTGRYEQYF. The CDR3 coding sequence is TGTGCCAGCAGCTTCGGGACAGGGAGGTACGAGCAGTACTTC. The rearrangement uses TRBV7-2 and TRBJ2-5; 9 bases align to TRBD1. The DNA end favors TRBJ2-7, so the J call may be wrong. This CDR3 has 14 amino acids. CDR1 SGHTA and CDR2 FQGNSA come from the germline V gene.

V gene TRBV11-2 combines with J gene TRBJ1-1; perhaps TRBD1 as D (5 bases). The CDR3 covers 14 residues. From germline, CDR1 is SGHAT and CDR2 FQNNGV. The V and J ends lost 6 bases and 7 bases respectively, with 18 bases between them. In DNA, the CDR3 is TGTGCCAGCAGATCCACGGGGGGGTTCGGTGAAGCTTTCTTT. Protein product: CASRSTGGFGEAFF.

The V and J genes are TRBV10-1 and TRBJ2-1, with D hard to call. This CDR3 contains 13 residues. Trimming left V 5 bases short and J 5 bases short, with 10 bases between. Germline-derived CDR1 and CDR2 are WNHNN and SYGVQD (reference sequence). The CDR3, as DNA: TGCGCCAGCAGTCAAGACATCAACAATGAGCAGTTCTTC. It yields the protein CASSQDINNEQFF.

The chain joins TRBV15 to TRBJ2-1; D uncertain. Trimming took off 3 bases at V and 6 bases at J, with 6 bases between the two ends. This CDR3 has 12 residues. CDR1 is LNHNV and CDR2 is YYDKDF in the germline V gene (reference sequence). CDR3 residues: CATSRLGNEQFF. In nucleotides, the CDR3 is TGTGCCACCAGCAGGCTTGGCAATGAGCAGTTCTTC.

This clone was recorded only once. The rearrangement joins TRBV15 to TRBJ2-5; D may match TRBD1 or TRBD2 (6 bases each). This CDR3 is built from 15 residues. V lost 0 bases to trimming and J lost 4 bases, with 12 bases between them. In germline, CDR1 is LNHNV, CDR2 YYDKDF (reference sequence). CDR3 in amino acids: CATSRDPRGVETQYF. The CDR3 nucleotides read TGTGCCACCAGCAGAGATCCGAGGGGGGTAGAGACCCAGTACTTC.

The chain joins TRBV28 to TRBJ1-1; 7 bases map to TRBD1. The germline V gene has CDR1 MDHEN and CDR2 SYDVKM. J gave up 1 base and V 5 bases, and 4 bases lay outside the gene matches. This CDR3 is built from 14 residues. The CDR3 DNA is TGTGCCAGCAGTCAACAGGGGACGAACACTGAAGCTTTCTTT. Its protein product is CASSQQGTNTEAFF.

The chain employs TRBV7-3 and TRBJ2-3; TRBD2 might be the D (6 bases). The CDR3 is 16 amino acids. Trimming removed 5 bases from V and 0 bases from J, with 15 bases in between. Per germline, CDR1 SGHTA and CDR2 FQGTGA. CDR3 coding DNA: TGTGCCAGCAGCCGTAGCGGTCGTGCTAGCACAGATACGCAGTATTTT. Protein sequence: CASSRSGRASTDTQYF.

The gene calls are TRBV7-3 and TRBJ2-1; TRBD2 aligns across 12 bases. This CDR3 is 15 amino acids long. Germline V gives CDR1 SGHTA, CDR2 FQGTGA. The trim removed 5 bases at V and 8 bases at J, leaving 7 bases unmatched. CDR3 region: CASSPTSGSGDEQFF. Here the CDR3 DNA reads TGTGCCAGCAGCCCGACTAGCGGGAGTGGGGATGAGCAGTTCTTC. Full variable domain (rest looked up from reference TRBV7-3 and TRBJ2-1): GAGVSQTPSNKVTEKGKYVELRCDPISGHTALYWYRQSLGQGPEFLIYFQGTGAADDSGLPNDRFFAVRPEGSVSTLKIQRTERGDSAVYLCASSPTSGSGDEQFFGPGTRLTVL.

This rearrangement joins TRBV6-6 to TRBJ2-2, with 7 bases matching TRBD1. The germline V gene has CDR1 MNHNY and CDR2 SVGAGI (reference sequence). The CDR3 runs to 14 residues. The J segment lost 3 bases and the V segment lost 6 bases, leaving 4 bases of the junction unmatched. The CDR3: CASSRDRYTGELFF. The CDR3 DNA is TGTGCCAGCAGCAGGGACAGATACACCGGGGAGCTGTTTTTT.

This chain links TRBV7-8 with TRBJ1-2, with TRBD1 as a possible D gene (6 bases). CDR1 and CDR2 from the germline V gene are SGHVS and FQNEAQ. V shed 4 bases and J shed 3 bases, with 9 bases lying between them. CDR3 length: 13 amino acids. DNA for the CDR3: TGTGCCAGCAGCTACAGGGTCGACTATGGCTACACCTTC. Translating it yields CASSYRVDYGYTF.

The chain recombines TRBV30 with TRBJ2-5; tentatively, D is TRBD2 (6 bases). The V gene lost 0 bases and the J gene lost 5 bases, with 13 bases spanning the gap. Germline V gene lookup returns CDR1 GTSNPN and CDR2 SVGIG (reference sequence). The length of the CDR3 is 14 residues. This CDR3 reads CAWSVRGGIETQYF. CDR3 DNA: TGTGCCTGGAGTGTGAGGGGCGGGATCGAGACCCAGTACTTC.

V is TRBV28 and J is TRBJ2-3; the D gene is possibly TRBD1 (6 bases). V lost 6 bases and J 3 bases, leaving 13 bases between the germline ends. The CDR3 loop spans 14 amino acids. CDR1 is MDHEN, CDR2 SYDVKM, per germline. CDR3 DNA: TGTGCCAGCAGCTATCCGGGACAAACAGATACGCAGTATTTT. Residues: CASSYPGQTDTQYF.

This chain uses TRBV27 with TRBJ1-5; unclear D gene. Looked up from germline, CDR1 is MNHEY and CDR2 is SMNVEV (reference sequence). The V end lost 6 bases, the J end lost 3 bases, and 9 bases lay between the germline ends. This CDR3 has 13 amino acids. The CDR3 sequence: CASRSGYNQPQHF. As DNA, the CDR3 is TGTGCCAGCAGGTCTGGTTACAATCAGCCCCAGCATTTT.

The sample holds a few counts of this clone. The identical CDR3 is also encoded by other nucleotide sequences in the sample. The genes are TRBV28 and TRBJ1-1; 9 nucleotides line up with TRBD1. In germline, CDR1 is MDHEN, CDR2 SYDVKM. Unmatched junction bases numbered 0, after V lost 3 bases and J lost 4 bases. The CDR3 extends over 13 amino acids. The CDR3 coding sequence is TGTGCCAGCAGTTTGACAGGGGGCACTGAAGCTTTCTTT. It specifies CASSLTGGTEAFF.

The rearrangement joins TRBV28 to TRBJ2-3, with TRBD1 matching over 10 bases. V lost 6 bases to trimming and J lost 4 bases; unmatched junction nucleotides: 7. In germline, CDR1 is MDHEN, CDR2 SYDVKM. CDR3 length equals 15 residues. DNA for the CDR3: TGTGCCAGCAGAGAGGGACAGGGGAATGCAGATACGCAGTATTTT. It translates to CASREGQGNADTQYF.

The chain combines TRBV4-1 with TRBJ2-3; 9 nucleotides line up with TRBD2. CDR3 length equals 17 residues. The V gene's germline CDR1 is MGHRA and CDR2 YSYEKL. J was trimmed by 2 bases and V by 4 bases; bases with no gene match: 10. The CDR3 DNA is TGCGCCAGCAGCCCCCTTGGGCGGGAGGGCCCCACAGATACGCAGTATTTT. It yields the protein CASSPLGREGPTDTQYF.

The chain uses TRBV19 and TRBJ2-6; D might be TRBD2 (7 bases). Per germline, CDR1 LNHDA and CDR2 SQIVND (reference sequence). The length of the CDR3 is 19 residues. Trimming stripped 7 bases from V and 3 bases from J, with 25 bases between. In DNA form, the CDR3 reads TGTGCCAGTACTCCGGGCCCCGAAGGGGGGGTCTTTGGGGCCAACGTCCTGACTTTC. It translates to CASTPGPEGGVFGANVLTF. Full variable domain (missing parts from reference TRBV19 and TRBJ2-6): DGGITQSPKYLFRKEGQNVTLSCEQNLNHDAMYWYRQDPGQGLRLIYYSQIVNDFQKGDIAEGYSVSREKKESFPLTVTSAQKNPTAFYLCASTPGPEGGVFGANVLTFGAGSRLTVL.

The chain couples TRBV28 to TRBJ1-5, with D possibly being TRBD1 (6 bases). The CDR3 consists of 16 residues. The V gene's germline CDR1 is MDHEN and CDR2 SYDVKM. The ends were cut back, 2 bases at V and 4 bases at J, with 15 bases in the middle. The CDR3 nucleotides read TGTGCCAGCAGTTTACATAGAAACCAGGGGAATCAGCCCCAGCATTTT. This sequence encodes CASSLHRNQGNQPQHF. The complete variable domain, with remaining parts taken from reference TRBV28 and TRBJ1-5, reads DVKVTQSSRYLVKRTGEKVFLECVQDMDHENMFWYRQDPGLGLRLIYFSYDVKMKEKGDIPEGYSVSREKKERFSLILESASTNQTSMYLCASSLHRNQGNQPQHFGDGTRLSIL.

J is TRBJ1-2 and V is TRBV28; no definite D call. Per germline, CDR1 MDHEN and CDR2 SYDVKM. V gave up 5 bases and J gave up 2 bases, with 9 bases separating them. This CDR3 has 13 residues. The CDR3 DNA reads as TGTGCCAGCAGTAGCAATCGGAACTATGGCTACACCTTC. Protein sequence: CASSSNRNYGYTF.

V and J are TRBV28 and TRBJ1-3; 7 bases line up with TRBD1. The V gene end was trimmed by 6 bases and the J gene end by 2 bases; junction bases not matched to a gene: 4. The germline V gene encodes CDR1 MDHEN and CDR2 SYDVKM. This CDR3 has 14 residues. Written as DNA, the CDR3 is TGTGCCAGCAGGACTACAGGGGCTGGAAACACCATATATTTT. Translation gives CASRTTGAGNTIYF.

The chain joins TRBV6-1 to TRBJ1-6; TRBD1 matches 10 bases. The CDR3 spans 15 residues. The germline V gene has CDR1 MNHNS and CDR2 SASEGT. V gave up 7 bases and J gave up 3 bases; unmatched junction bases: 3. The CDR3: CASTRDRGYNSPLHF. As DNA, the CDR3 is TGTGCCAGCACCCGGGACAGGGGCTATAATTCACCCCTCCACTTT.

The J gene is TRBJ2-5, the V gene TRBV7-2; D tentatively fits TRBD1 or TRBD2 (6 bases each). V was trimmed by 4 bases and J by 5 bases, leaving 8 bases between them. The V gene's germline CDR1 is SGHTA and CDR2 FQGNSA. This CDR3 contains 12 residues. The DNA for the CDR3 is TGTGCCAGCAGCTGGAGGGGGGAGACCCAGTACTTC. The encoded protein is CASSWRGETQYF. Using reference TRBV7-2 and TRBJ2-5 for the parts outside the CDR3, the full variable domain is GAGVSQSPSNKVTEKGKDVELRCDPISGHTALYWYRQSLGQGLEFLIYFQGNSAPDKSGLPSDRFSAERTGGSVSTLTIQRTQQEDSAVYLCASSWRGETQYFGPGTRLLVL.